The 14 T cell receptor beta chains in this list originate from one sample, sequenced in a study of spatial heterogeneity in lung cancer. The time point denotes: blood at routine non-recurrence follow-up after resection. Unsorted whole RNA samples from tumor, nontumor lung or frozen PBMC were sequenced. TCRdb re-called the 5' RACE reads with MiXCR, one entry per CDR3 protein. The sample consists of under 30,000 distinct CDR3 sequences, under 6.5% of them appearing once. Here the sequenced sample was PBMCs, taken at follow-up. The receptor set was obtained from a male donor with early-stage non-small cell lung cancer.

There are many counts of this clonotype. V and J are TRBV20-1 and TRBJ1-2; 7 bases are a match to TRBD1. CDR1 and CDR2 (germline): DFQATT, SNEGSKA (reference sequence). The CDR3 loop spans 16 amino acids. With V trimmed by 5 bases and J by 5 bases, 17 bases remained unmatched. The CDR3: CSADSGTEIYTYGYTF. Written as DNA, the CDR3 is TGCAGTGCTGACTCCGGGACAGAAATTTACACTTATGGCTACACCTTC.

This clonotype was seen many times. CDR3 DNA: TGTGCTAGTGGTTTGGTAGTTGCTAGCGGGGGATCGCAGTATTTT. Protein product: CASGLVVASGGSQYF. The chain employs TRBV12-5 and TRBJ2-3; 10 bases agree with TRBD2. Germline CDR1 is LGHNT and CDR2 is FRNRAP. The ends lost 0 bases at V and 10 bases at J; junction bases unmatched: 7. The CDR3 is 15 residues long.

This chain links TRBV20-1 with TRBJ2-2; 11 bases agree with TRBD2. CDR1 is DFQATT, CDR2 SNEGSKA, per germline (reference sequence). The V and J ends lost 6 bases and 5 bases, in that order; junction bases with no gene match: 11. This CDR3 comprises 16 residues. CDR3 sequence reads: CSAVAGGAVGTGELFF. The CDR3 DNA sequence: TGCAGTGCGGTAGCGGGAGGGGCAGTCGGGACCGGGGAGCTGTTTTTT.

This clonotype was detected many times. The genes are TRBV7-8 and TRBJ1-1; D ambiguous. The CDR3 extends over 12 amino acids. Germline values: CDR1 SGHVS, CDR2 FQNEAQ. V dropped 0 bases and J dropped 8 bases, with 7 bases sitting between them. CDR3 loop: CASSLASWEAFF. Written as DNA, the CDR3 is TGTGCCAGCAGCTTAGCGAGCTGGGAAGCTTTCTTT.

Ten or more counts support this clonotype. The V and J genes are TRBV6-6 and TRBJ2-7, with unresolved D. This CDR3 has 12 amino acids. V was clipped by 4 bases and J by 4 bases, with 8 bases between them. CDR1 is MNHNY, CDR2 SVGAGI, per germline (reference sequence). The DNA for the CDR3 is TGTGCCAGCAGTTTCAGCCTTTACGAGCAGTACTTC. This sequence encodes CASSFSLYEQYF.

The rearrangement joins TRBV12-3 or TRBV12-4 to TRBJ2-1; 12 bases agree with TRBD2. The CDR3 is 16 residues long. Trimming cost V 4 bases and J 2 bases; bases outside gene matches: 3. CDR3 residues: CASSSLAGGTYNEQFF. The CDR3 DNA sequence: TGTGCCAGCAGTTCGCTAGCGGGGGGGACCTACAATGAGCAGTTCTTC.

J is TRBJ2-1 and V is TRBV7-3; TRBD1 agrees at 7 bases. The J segment lost 5 bases and the V segment lost 5 bases, leaving 6 bases of the junction unmatched. Germline CDR1 is SGHTA and CDR2 is FQGTGA. This CDR3 region has 14 residues. The DNA for the CDR3 is TGTGCCAGCAGCGTAGGCGGACAGGACAATGAGCAGTTCTTC. This translates into CASSVGGQDNEQFF.

This clonotype is termed medium-sized (0.01 to 0.1%). V and J are TRBV29-1 and TRBJ2-2; TRBD2 aligns across 11 bases. The CDR3 is made up of 16 amino acids. The ends lost 6 bases at V and 2 bases at J; junction bases unmatched: 8. Germline values: CDR1 SQVTM, CDR2 ANQGSEA. The CDR3 sequence: CSVRRSGRANTGELFF. The CDR3 region has the DNA TGCAGCGTCCGACGTAGCGGGAGGGCTAACACCGGGGAGCTGTTTTTT.

This clonotype has just a few counts. This rearrangement joins TRBV24-1 to TRBJ1-1; no clear D gene. The CDR3 contains 13 residues. Between the trimmed V and J ends, which lost 4 bases and 3 bases, there was a span of 8 bases. The germline V gene has CDR1 KGHDR and CDR2 SFDVKD. CDR3: CATSDYGDTEAFF. Here the CDR3 DNA reads TGTGCCACCAGTGACTATGGGGACACTGAAGCTTTCTTT.

This clonotype has only a few counts. The chain carries TRBV5-1 and TRBJ2-1; 8 nucleotides match TRBD1. The CDR3 sequence is 15 residues long. Germline CDR1 reads SGHRS; CDR2 reads YFSETQ. V shed 5 bases and J 8 bases; nucleotides not matched to a gene: 12. The CDR3 bases are TGCGCCAGCAGATTACAGGGGGACCAGGTGTATGAGCAGTTCTTC. This codes for CASRLQGDQVYEQFF.

This clonotype occurred many times. The rearrangement joins TRBV3-1 to TRBJ1-6; D remains ambiguous. The CDR3 totals 14 residues. Germline V gene data show CDR1 as LGHDT and CDR2 as YNNKEL (reference sequence). Trimming pared 1 base from V and 5 bases from J, leaving 6 bases between. CDR3 sequence: CASSQVQNNSPLHF. In DNA, the CDR3 is TGTGCCAGCAGCCAAGTGCAGAATAATTCACCCCTCCACTTT.

The V call is TRBV12-3 or TRBV12-4, the J call TRBJ2-5, with TRBD2 identical over 9 bases. With V trimmed by 3 bases and J by 5 bases, 7 bases remained unmatched. The CDR3 sequence is 15 residues long. The CDR3 DNA is TGTGCCAGCAGTTTCGGGCTAGCGGGAAGCGAGACCCAGTACTTC. Its protein is CASSFGLAGSETQYF.

This clonotype was picked up many times. The CDR3 reads CASSDPGTGNTEAFF. CDR3 coding DNA: TGTGCCAGCAGTGATCCCGGGACAGGGAACACTGAAGCTTTCTTT. The chain combines TRBV25-1 with TRBJ1-1, with 8 nucleotides matching TRBD1. V was pared by 3 bases and J by 1 base, with 4 bases of the junction left unmatched. The germline gives CDR1 MGHDK, CDR2 SYGVNS. This CDR3 comprises 15 residues. Variable domain in full (rest from reference TRBV25-1 and TRBJ1-1): EADIYQTPRYLVIGTGKKITLECSQTMGHDKMYWYQQDPGMELHLIHYSYGVNSTEKGDLSSESTVSRIRTEHFPLTLESARPSHTSQYLCASSDPGTGNTEAFFGQGTRLTVV.

The chain is built from TRBV30 and TRBJ1-1; the D gene is possibly TRBD1 (5 bases). In germline, CDR1 is GTSNPN, CDR2 SVGIG (reference sequence). V was shortened by 0 bases and J by 2 bases, with 7 bases between the two germline ends. The CDR3 sequence is 13 residues long. CDR3 in amino acids: CAWSVGGNTEAFF. The CDR3 region has the DNA TGTGCCTGGAGTGTGGGGGGAAACACTGAAGCTTTCTTT.